The sample holds a few counts of the clone carrying this T cell receptor (beta chain). The sample originates from a study of T-cell reconstitution after alpha-beta-depleted transplantation in children. Molecular barcoding with unique molecular identifiers was used for the TCRbeta library. From the PCR reads, TCRdb called clonotypes with MiXCR, one entry per CDR3 protein. Altogether about 610,000 distinct CDR3 sequences are present, roughly a tenth being singletons, with the ten largest covering about 4%. Germline loops: CDR1 DFQATT, CDR2 SNEGSKA (reference sequence). This CDR3 has 14 amino acids. Trimming cost V 2 bases and J 4 bases; bases outside gene matches: 7.

This receptor was obtained from a human donor who donated a stem cell graft to a child with acute myeloid leukemia. The genes are TRBV20-1 and TRBJ2-7; TRBD2 matches at 8 bases. Material: PBMCs from the stem cell graft donor, obtained from the stem cell graft. Written as DNA, the CDR3 is TGCAGTGCTAGAAAAAGCGGGAGTAGGTACGAGCAGTACTTC. This encodes CSARKSGSRYEQYF.